This entry is about one T cell receptor beta chain. The data derive from a study of identical twins. Trimming shortened V by 4 bases and J by 2 bases, and 6 bases separated the two germline ends. This CDR3 is built from 13 residues. Germline V CDR1 and CDR2: SGHAT, FQNNGV. TCRdb re-called the 5' RACE reads through MiXCR, storing one row per CDR3 protein. This sample has 400,000 to 500,000 distinct CDR3 sequences, with less than 20% found just once. The chain links TRBV11-2 to TRBJ2-1; tentatively, D is TRBD1 (6 bases). Sequencing was carried out using naive T cells sorted from blood. The TCR comes from a man aged 50-60 years in good health. CDR3 protein: CASSWTAYNEQFF. In nucleotides, the CDR3 is TGTGCCAGCAGCTGGACAGCCTACAATGAGCAGTTCTTC.